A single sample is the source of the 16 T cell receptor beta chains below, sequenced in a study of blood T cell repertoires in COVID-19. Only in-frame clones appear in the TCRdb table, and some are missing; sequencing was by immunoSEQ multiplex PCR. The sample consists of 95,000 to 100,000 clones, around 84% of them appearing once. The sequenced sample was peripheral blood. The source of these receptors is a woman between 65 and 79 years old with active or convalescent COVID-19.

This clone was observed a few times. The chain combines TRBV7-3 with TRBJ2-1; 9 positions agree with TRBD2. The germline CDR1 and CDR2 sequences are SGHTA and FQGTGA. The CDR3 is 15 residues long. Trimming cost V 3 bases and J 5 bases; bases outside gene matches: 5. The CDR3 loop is CASSFLAGANNEQFF. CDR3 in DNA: TGTGCCAGCAGCTTCTTAGCGGGGGCCAACAATGAGCAGTTCTTC.

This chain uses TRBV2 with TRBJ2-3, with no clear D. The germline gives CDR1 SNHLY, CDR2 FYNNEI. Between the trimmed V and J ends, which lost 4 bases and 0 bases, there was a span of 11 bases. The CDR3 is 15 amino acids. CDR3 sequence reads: CASSALRSSTDTQYF. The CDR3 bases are TGTGCCAGCAGTGCTCTGAGGTCTAGCACAGATACGCAGTATTTT.

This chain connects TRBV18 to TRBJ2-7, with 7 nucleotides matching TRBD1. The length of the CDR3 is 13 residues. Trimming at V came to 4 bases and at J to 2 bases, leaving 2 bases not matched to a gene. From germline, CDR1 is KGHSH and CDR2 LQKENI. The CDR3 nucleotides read TGTGCCAGCTCACAGGGACAGACCTACGAGCAGTACTTC. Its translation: CASSQGQTYEQYF.

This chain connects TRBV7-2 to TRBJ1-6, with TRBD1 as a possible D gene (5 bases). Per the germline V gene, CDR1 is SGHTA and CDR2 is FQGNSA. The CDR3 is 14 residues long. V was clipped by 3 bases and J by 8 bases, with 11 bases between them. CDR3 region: CASSFRRDDSPLHF. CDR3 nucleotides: TGTGCCAGCAGCTTTCGCAGGGATGATTCACCCCTCCACTTT. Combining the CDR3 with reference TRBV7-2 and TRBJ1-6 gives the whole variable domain GAGVSQSPSNKVTEKGKDVELRCDPISGHTALYWYRQSLGQGLEFLIYFQGNSAPDKSGLPSDRFSAERTGGSVSTLTIQRTQQEDSAVYLCASSFRRDDSPLHFGNGTRLTVT.

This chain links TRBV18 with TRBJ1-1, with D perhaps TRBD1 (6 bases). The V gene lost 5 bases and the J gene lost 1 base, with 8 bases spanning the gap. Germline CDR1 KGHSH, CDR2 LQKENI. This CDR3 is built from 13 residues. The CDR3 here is CASSLQGNTEAFF. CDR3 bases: TGTGCCAGCTCATTACAGGGGAACACTGAAGCTTTCTTT.

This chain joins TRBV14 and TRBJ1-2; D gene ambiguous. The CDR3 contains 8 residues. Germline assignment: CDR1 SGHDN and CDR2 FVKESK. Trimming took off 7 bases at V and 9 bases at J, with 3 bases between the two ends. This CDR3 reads CASICYTF. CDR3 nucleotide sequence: TGTGCCAGCATCTGCTACACCTTC.

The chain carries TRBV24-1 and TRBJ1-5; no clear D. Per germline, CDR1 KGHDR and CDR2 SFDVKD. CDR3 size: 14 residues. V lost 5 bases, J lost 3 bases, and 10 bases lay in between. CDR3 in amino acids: CATSGRNSNQPQHF. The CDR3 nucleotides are TGTGCCACCAGTGGGCGGAACTCCAATCAGCCCCAGCATTTT.

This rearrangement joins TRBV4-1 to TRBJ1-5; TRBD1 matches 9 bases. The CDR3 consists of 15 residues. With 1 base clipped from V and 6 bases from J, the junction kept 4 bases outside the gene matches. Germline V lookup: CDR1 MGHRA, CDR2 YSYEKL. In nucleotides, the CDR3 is TGCGCCAGCAGCCAAGTGGGGACAGGGAGTCAGCCCCAGCATTTT. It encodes CASSQVGTGSQPQHF.

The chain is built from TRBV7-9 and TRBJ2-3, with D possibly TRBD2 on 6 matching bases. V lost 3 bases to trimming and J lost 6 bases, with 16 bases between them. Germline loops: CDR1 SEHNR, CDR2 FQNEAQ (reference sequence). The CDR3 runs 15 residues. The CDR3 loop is CASSFPRAGGDTQYF. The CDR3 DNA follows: TGTGCCAGCAGCTTCCCCCGGGCTGGAGGGGATACGCAGTATTTT.

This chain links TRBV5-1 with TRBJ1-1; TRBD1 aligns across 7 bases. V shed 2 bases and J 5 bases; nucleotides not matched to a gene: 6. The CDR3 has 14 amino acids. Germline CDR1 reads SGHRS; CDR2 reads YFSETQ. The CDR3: CASSLTGVGTEAFF. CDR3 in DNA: TGCGCCAGCAGCTTAACAGGGGTAGGAACTGAAGCTTTCTTT.

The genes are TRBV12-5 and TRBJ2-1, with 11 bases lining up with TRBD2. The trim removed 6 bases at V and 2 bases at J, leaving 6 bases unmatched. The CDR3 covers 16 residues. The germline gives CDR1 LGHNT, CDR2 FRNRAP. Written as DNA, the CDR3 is TGTGCTAGTGGCCCTTTAGCGGGAGGGCCCTACAATGAGCAGTTCTTC. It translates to CASGPLAGGPYNEQFF.

The CDR3 loop is CASSLRLENYNEQFF. The CDR3 DNA follows: TGTGCCAGCAGCCTGCGACTAGAGAATTACAATGAGCAGTTCTTC. This chain joins TRBV7-8 and TRBJ2-1; D perhaps matches TRBD2 (6 bases). Trimming stripped 5 bases from V and 4 bases from J, with 15 bases between. This CDR3 region has 15 residues. The V gene's germline CDR1 is SGHVS and CDR2 FQNEAQ.

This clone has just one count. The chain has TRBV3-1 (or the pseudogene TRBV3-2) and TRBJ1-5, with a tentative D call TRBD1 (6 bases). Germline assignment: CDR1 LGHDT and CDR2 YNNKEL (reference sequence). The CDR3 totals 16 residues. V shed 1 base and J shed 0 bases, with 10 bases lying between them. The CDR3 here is CASSQVGQNSNQPQHF. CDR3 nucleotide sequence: TGTGCCAGCAGCCAAGTAGGACAGAATAGCAATCAGCCCCAGCATTTT.

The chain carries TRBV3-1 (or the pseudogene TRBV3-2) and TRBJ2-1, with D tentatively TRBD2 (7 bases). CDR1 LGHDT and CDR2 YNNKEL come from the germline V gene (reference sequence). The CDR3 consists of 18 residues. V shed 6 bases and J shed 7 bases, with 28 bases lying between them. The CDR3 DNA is TGTGCCAGCAGTCAGAATATGGCTTATAGGGGGGGTTGGAATGAGCAGTTCTTC. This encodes CASSQNMAYRGGWNEQFF.

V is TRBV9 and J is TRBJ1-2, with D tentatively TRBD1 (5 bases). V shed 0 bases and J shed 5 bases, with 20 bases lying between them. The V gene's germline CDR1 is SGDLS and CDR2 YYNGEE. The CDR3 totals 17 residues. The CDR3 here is CASSVAPNLGRGYGYTF. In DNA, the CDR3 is TGTGCCAGCAGCGTAGCCCCCAACCTGGGGCGGGGGTATGGCTACACCTTC. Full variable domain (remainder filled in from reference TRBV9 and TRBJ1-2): DSGVTQTPKHLITATGQRVTLRCSPRSGDLSVYWYQQSLDQGLQFLIQYYNGEERAKGNILERFSAQQFPDLHSELNLSSLELGDSALYFCASSVAPNLGRGYGYTFGSGTRLTVV.

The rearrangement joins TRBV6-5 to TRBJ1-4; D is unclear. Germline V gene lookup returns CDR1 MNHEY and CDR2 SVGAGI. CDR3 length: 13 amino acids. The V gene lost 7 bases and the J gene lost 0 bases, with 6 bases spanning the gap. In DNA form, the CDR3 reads TGTGCCAGCACGGTTACAACTAATGAAAAACTGTTTTTT. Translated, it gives CASTVTTNEKLFF.